The TCR beta chain under discussion was sequenced for a study of CD8 T cells in Susac syndrome. Whole-study findings and limits: The CD4+ T cell repertoires that were profiled in Susac syndrome showed no clonal expansion. It was acknowledged by the study that relatively few individuals were included in its TCR sequencing and HLA analysis.

Germline CDR1 and CDR2: GTSNPN and SVGIG (reference sequence). Trimming pared 5 bases from V and 9 bases from J, leaving 10 bases between. CDR3 length: 11 residues. Reverse transcription of roughly 0.45 to 1 ug RNA used random hexamers. Amplification of the TCR beta CDR3 was carried out by immunoSEQ multiplex PCR, which spanned a total of 54 Vbeta and 13 Jbeta segments. TCRdb analysed the immunoSEQ multiplex PCR reads with MiXCR anew, one entry per CDR3 protein. The repertoire consists of about 180,000 distinct CDR3 sequences, with around 94% occurring once and the leading ten covering around 0.095%. This clonotype was observed a single time. What it binds is not known.

J is TRBJ2-2 and V is TRBV30; D remains unclear. The receptor was isolated from a human donor with Susac syndrome. Sequenced material: CD4+ T cells from PBMCs. The CDR3: CAWGSHRELFF. DNA for the CDR3: TGTGCCTGGGGCAGCCACCGGGAGCTGTTTTTT. Full variable domain (remainder filled in from reference TRBV30 and TRBJ2-2): SQTIHQWPATLVQPVGSPLSLECTVEGTSNPNLYWYRQAAGRGLQLLFYSVGIGQISSEVPQNLSASRPQDRQFILSSKKLLLSDSGFYLCAWGSHRELFFGEGSRLTVL.